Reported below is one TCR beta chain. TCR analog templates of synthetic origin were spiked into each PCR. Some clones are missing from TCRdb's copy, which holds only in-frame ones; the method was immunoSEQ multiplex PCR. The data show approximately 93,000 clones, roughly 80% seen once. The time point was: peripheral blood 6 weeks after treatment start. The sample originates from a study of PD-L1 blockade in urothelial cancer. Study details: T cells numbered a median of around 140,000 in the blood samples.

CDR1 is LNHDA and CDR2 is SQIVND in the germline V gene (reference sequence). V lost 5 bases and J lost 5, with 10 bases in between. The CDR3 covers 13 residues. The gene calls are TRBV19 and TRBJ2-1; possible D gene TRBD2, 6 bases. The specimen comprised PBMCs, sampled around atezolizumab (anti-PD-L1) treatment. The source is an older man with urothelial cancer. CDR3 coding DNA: TGTGCCAGTAGTGTTAGCGGAAACAATGAGCAGTTCTTC. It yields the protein CASSVSGNNEQFF.